These 6 T cell receptor beta chains were all obtained from the same sample, sequenced in a study of cytomegalovirus exposure and HLA in healthy donors. Both 60 Vbeta primers and 13 Jbeta primers went into the PCR. TCRdb keeps only in-frame clones here, not all; method: immunoSEQ multiplex PCR. This sample carries approximately 73,000 clones, 75% of them seen once, and the ten largest clones take 12%. The sequencing input was PBMCs. The receptors originated from a man in his 70s in good health and CMV-seronegative.

This chain links TRBV6-5 with TRBJ1-3; D remains ambiguous. CDR1 MNHEY and CDR2 SVGAGI come from the germline V gene. V lost 6 bases and J 0 bases, leaving 9 bases between the germline ends. This CDR3 has 14 amino acids. This CDR3 reads CASSRFSSGNTIYF. CDR3 in DNA: TGTGCCAGCAGCCGTTTTTCCTCTGGAAACACCATATATTTT.

This chain connects TRBV6-6 to TRBJ2-5, with TRBD1 identical over 8 bases. The J call may not be correct, given that the DNA end is closer to TRBJ2-7. Looked up from germline, CDR1 is MNHNY and CDR2 is SVGAGI (reference sequence). The length of the CDR3 is 16 residues. The CDR3, as DNA: TGTGCCAGCAGTTCCGCACAGGGGGGCCTCTCCTACGAGCAGTACTTC. Translated, it gives CASSSAQGGLSYEQYF.

As regards this clone: Its ends do not fully match the called genes, so a read error is possible. The V gene is TRBV11-2, the J gene TRBJ2-3; weak D call: TRBD2 (7 bases). The germline V gene has CDR1 SGHAT and CDR2 FQNNGV. The CDR3 length is 16 residues. Here the CDR3 reads CASSLARRGGVDTQYF. The CDR3 bases are TGTGCCAGCAGTTTAGCCCGCAGGGGAGGGGTAGATACGCAGTATTTT.

This sequence joins TRBV29-1 and TRBJ2-1; 8 bases map to TRBD2. The CDR3 loop spans 14 amino acids. With V trimmed by 7 bases and J by 4 bases, 9 bases remained unmatched. The germline V gene has CDR1 SQVTM and CDR2 ANQGSEA. CDR3 residues: CSAKPTSVYNEQFF. The CDR3 DNA sequence: TGCAGCGCCAAACCGACTAGCGTATACAATGAGCAGTTCTTC.

The rearrangement joins TRBV28 to TRBJ1-6, with 7 bases identical to TRBD1. Germline CDR1 is MDHEN and CDR2 is SYDVKM. This CDR3 comprises 14 residues. Losses at the gene ends were 9 bases for V and 7 bases for J; bases not matched to a gene: 9. CDR3 bases: TGTGCCAGTTCTTTGGGACAGACCAATTCACCCCTCCACTTT. It specifies CASSLGQTNSPLHF. Full variable domain (outside the CDR3, taken from reference TRBV28 and TRBJ1-6): DVKVTQSSRYLVKRTGEKVFLECVQDMDHENMFWYRQDPGLGLRLIYFSYDVKMKEKGDIPEGYSVSREKKERFSLILESASTNQTSMYLCASSLGQTNSPLHFGNGTRLTVT.

This rearrangement joins TRBV19 to TRBJ1-1, with D unresolved. V lost 5 bases and J lost 1, with 11 bases in between. Looked up from germline, CDR1 is LNHDA and CDR2 is SQIVND (reference sequence). This CDR3 is built from 14 residues. CDR3 DNA: TGTGCCAGTAGTCCCCAGACAAAGAACACTGAAGCTTTCTTT. It yields the protein CASSPQTKNTEAFF.